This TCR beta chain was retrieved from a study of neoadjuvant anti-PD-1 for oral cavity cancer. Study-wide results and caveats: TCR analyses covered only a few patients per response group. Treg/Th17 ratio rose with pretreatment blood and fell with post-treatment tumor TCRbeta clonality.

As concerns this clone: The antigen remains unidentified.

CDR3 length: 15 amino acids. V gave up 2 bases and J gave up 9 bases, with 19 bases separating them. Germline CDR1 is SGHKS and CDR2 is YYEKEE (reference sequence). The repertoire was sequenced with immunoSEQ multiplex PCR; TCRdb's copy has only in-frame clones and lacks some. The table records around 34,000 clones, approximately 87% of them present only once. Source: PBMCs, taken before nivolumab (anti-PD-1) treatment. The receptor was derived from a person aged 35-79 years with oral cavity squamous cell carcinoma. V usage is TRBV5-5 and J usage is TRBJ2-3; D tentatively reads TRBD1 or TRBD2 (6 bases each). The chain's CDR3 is CASSFKMEGGRTQYF. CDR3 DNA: TGTGCCAGCAGCTTTAAAATGGAAGGGGGGAGGACGCAGTATTTT.